Presented here are 29 T cell receptor beta chains from one specimen sequenced in a study of Tregs in tolerant kidney transplant recipients. Clones were sequenced by immunoSEQ multiplex PCR, and TCRdb holds only the in-frame ones, with some missing. The table shows about 83,000 clones, with roughly 98% occurring only once. The sequenced sample was CD4+ T cells from blood, obtained before the transplant. The receptors derive from a human donor who received a combined kidney and bone marrow transplant.

The V gene is TRBV4-2, the J gene TRBJ2-1; TRBD2 agrees at 12 bases. The CDR3 sequence is 18 residues long. V lost 4 bases, J lost 7 bases, and 14 bases stayed unmatched. In germline, CDR1 is LGHNA, CDR2 YNFKEQ. The DNA of the CDR3 is TGTGCCAGCAGCCCAAGATCAAAGACTAGCGGGGGTCGGAATGAGCAGTTCTTC. It specifies CASSPRSKTSGGRNEQFF.

V is TRBV7-9 and J is TRBJ2-2, with TRBD1 as a possible D gene (6 bases). Trimming removed 5 bases at V and 5 bases at J, with 18 bases between. The CDR3 runs to 16 residues. Germline-derived CDR1 and CDR2 are SEHNR and FQNEAQ (reference sequence). The CDR3 loop is CASSRMGARGTGELFF. The CDR3 region has the DNA TGTGCCAGCAGCCGGATGGGGGCTAGAGGGACCGGGGAGCTGTTTTTT.

The J gene is TRBJ1-5, the V gene TRBV6-6; the D is unclear. Germline values: CDR1 MNHNY, CDR2 SVGAGI (reference sequence). V was trimmed by 2 bases and J by 9 bases, leaving 8 bases between them. CDR3 size: 12 residues. The CDR3 sequence is CASSYLPGPQHF. The CDR3 DNA reads as TGTGCCAGCAGTTACCTACCGGGGCCCCAGCATTTT.

This clone was seen only once. The chain couples TRBV19 to TRBJ2-7, with D possibly matching TRBD1 (6 bases). CDR3 length equals 15 residues. The germline gives CDR1 LNHDA, CDR2 SQIVND (reference sequence). Trimming left V 4 bases short and J 4 bases short, with 17 bases between. The CDR3: CASSTQGSPSYEQYF. The CDR3 bases are TGTGCCAGTAGTACCCAGGGGTCTCCTTCTTACGAGCAGTACTTC.

The V gene is TRBV4-2, the J gene TRBJ2-1; D may be TRBD2 (5 bases). The length of the CDR3 is 13 residues. Deletions cut 7 bases from V and 4 bases from J, with 11 bases between. CDR1 and CDR2 from the germline V gene are LGHNA and YNFKEQ. DNA for the CDR3: TGTGCCAGCACCAGCCGGGGTTACAATGAGCAGTTCTTC. Translated: CASTSRGYNEQFF.

The rearrangement links TRBV28 to TRBJ2-1; 9 nucleotides agree with TRBD1. V lost 7 bases and J lost 3; bases outside the gene matches: 4. Germline loops: CDR1 MDHEN, CDR2 SYDVKM. The CDR3 has 14 amino acids. The CDR3, as DNA: TGTGCCAGCACCGAGACAGGGGGCTACAATGAGCAGTTCTTC. Translation gives CASTETGGYNEQFF. Full variable domain (rest looked up from reference TRBV28 and TRBJ2-1): DVKVTQSSRYLVKRTGEKVFLECVQDMDHENMFWYRQDPGLGLRLIYFSYDVKMKEKGDIPEGYSVSREKKERFSLILESASTNQTSMYLCASTETGGYNEQFFGPGTRLTVL.

The chain carries TRBV7-7 and TRBJ1-2; maybe TRBD1 (6 bases). CDR1 SSHAT and CDR2 FNYEAQ come from the germline V gene (reference sequence). V was clipped by 1 base and J by 8 bases, with 11 bases between them. This CDR3 comprises 13 residues. DNA for the CDR3: TGTGCCAGCAGCTTAGAGGGGGTTCCCGGCTACACCTTC. Translated: CASSLEGVPGYTF.

V usage is TRBV5-1 and J usage is TRBJ2-3, with 10 bases aligning to TRBD1. Germline V CDR1 and CDR2: SGHRS, YFSETQ. This CDR3 has 15 residues. The trim removed 1 base at V and 3 bases at J, leaving 2 bases unmatched. The CDR3 spells CASSLWGQGTDTQYF. The CDR3 DNA reads as TGCGCCAGCAGCTTGTGGGGACAGGGGACAGATACGCAGTATTTT.

The chain combines TRBV19 with TRBJ2-7; 7 bases line up with TRBD1. The germline V gene encodes CDR1 LNHDA and CDR2 SQIVND (reference sequence). The CDR3 has 14 residues. V was clipped by 4 bases and J by 6 bases; unmatched bases: 9. In DNA form, the CDR3 reads TGTGCCAGTAGTACCGAATTACAGGGGCGCGAGCAGTACTTC. Translating it yields CASSTELQGREQYF.

The rearrangement links TRBV7-2 to TRBJ1-2; 12 nucleotides align to TRBD1. The length of the CDR3 is 18 residues. Per the germline V gene, CDR1 is SGHTA and CDR2 is FQGNSA. V was pared by 5 bases and J by 2 bases, with 12 bases of the junction left unmatched. CDR3 amino acids: CASSPRIPGQGANYGYTF. CDR3 nucleotide sequence: TGTGCCAGCAGCCCGAGAATACCGGGACAGGGGGCAAACTATGGCTACACCTTC.

This chain connects TRBV5-6 to TRBJ2-1, with TRBD2 identical over 9 bases. The V and J ends lost 3 bases and 5 bases, in that order; junction bases with no gene match: 12. The V gene's germline CDR1 is SGHDT and CDR2 YYEEEE. The CDR3 spans 17 residues. CDR3 residues: CASSSDLGAGGNNEQFF. The CDR3 nucleotides are TGTGCCAGCAGCTCCGATTTAGGAGCGGGGGGTAACAATGAGCAGTTCTTC.

The chain links TRBV4-2 to TRBJ2-2; D may be TRBD2 (7 bases). CDR1 is LGHNA and CDR2 is YNFKEQ in the germline V gene. The CDR3 has 18 residues. Trimming removed 5 bases from V and 7 bases from J, with 26 bases in between. The CDR3 bases are TGTGCCAGCAGCAAAAACTTCCTGAGGGGGGGCCAGGGCGGGGAGCTGTTTTTT. Amino acids: CASSKNFLRGGQGGELFF.

This chain uses TRBV7-3 with TRBJ2-5; 7 nucleotides align to TRBD1. Trimming removed 4 bases from V and 0 bases from J; junction bases left unmatched: 8. CDR3 size: 16 residues. The V gene's germline CDR1 is SGHTA and CDR2 FQGTGA. The CDR3 sequence is CASSSRTGLYQETQYF. CDR3 in DNA: TGTGCCAGCAGCTCGCGGACAGGCCTATACCAAGAGACCCAGTACTTC.

Only one count was recorded for this clone. The CDR3 protein is CASSSQGAEGEKLFF. CDR3 DNA: TGCGCCAGCAGCTCACAGGGGGCGGAGGGTGAAAAACTGTTTTTT. The J gene is TRBJ1-4, the V gene TRBV5-1, with 9 bases fitting TRBD1. Germline assignment: CDR1 SGHRS and CDR2 YFSETQ. The CDR3 is 15 amino acids. J gave up 7 bases and V 3 bases, and 7 bases lay outside the gene matches.

The rearrangement joins TRBV7-9 to TRBJ1-5, with D perhaps TRBD1 (6 bases). Trimming left V 3 bases short and J 4 bases short, with 25 bases between. The CDR3 spans 19 residues. Per germline, CDR1 SEHNR and CDR2 FQNEAQ (reference sequence). The CDR3 here is CASSFGPKTHRTENQPQHF. As DNA, the CDR3 is TGTGCCAGCAGCTTCGGGCCGAAAACCCACCGGACAGAAAATCAGCCCCAGCATTTT.

The rearrangement links TRBV5-4 to TRBJ1-1, with 10 bases that match TRBD1. With V trimmed by 4 bases and J by 8 bases, 17 bases remained unmatched. Germline V CDR1 and CDR2: SGHNT, YYREEE (reference sequence). This CDR3 has 17 amino acids. DNA of the CDR3: TGTGCCAGCAGCCCCGGGAGAGCTGGGACAGGGGTAGGAGAAGCTTTCTTT. It yields the protein CASSPGRAGTGVGEAFF.

V is TRBV7-2 and J is TRBJ2-7; the match to TRBD1 covers 7 bases. Germline trimming cut 5 bases from V and 0 bases from J; bases unmatched to any gene: 10. Germline values: CDR1 SGHTA, CDR2 FQGNSA. This CDR3 region has 16 residues. Here the CDR3 DNA reads TGTGCCAGCAGCCCGATTCCGGGACAGAGCTCCTACGAGCAGTACTTC. It encodes CASSPIPGQSSYEQYF. The full variable domain, completed using reference TRBV7-2 and TRBJ2-7, is GAGVSQSPSNKVTEKGKDVELRCDPISGHTALYWYRQSLGQGLEFLIYFQGNSAPDKSGLPSDRFSAERTGGSVSTLTIQRTQQEDSAVYLCASSPIPGQSSYEQYFGPGTRLTVT.

The chain links TRBV7-2 to TRBJ1-1; D is undetermined. Germline V gene lookup returns CDR1 SGHTA and CDR2 FQGNSA. CDR3 size: 14 residues. Trimming took off 5 bases at V and 4 bases at J, with 14 bases between the two ends. This CDR3 reads CASSTRTVSTEAFF. CDR3 coding DNA: TGTGCCAGCAGCACACGAACAGTCTCCACTGAAGCTTTCTTT.

The rearrangement joins TRBV19 to TRBJ1-2; 10 bases line up with TRBD1. Germline assignment: CDR1 LNHDA and CDR2 SQIVND (reference sequence). This CDR3 is built from 13 residues. V lost 6 bases, J lost 8 bases, and 6 bases stayed unmatched. CDR3 sequence (DNA): TGTGCCAGTAGCCGCGGACAGGGGGGAGGCTACACCTTC. Translation: CASSRGQGGGYTF.

The chain is built from TRBV6-5 and TRBJ2-7, with 10 bases aligning to TRBD1. V trimming: 7 bases; J trimming: 2 bases; junction bases outside the gene matches: 8. Looked up from germline, CDR1 is MNHEY and CDR2 is SVGAGI. This CDR3 comprises 15 residues. DNA of the CDR3: TGTGCCAGCACACAAGGGACAGGGGCGACCTACGAGCAGTACTTC. Protein: CASTQGTGATYEQYF.

The V and J genes are TRBV7-2 and TRBJ2-4; D gene unclear. Germline V CDR1 and CDR2: SGHTA, FQGNSA. V lost 2 bases, J lost 0 bases, and 8 bases lay in between. CDR3 length equals 15 residues. As DNA, the CDR3 is TGTGCCAGCAGCTTAATGTCGGGAGCCAAAAACATTCAGTACTTC. Residues: CASSLMSGAKNIQYF.

This chain uses TRBV7-3 with TRBJ2-3, with 9 positions matching TRBD1. The junction had 6 bases not matched to a gene; V was cut back by 4 bases and J by 4 bases. CDR1 SGHTA and CDR2 FQGTGA come from the germline V gene. The CDR3 loop spans 15 amino acids. CDR3 region: CASSSPGQGPDTQYF. As DNA, the CDR3 is TGTGCCAGCAGCTCGCCGGGACAGGGTCCAGATACGCAGTATTTT.

This clone has only one observation. This sequence joins TRBV28 and TRBJ1-1, with unresolved D. CDR1 and CDR2 (germline): MDHEN, SYDVKM. CDR3 size: 17 residues. V was shortened by 2 bases and J by 1 base, with 17 bases between the two germline ends. The CDR3 DNA follows: TGTGCCAGCAGTTTAAGTTTGGCAGGACTCACGAACACTGAAGCTTTCTTT. Translated: CASSLSLAGLTNTEAFF.

This clone has just one count. The gene calls are TRBV29-1 and TRBJ1-2, with D hard to call. Trimming removed 4 bases at V and 8 bases at J, with 5 bases between. CDR3 size: 9 residues. CDR1 is SQVTM and CDR2 is ANQGSEA in the germline V gene. CDR3 coding DNA: TGCAGCGTTGCCCAGGGCTACACCTTC. Protein: CSVAQGYTF.

The rearrangement joins TRBV30 to TRBJ1-5, with 8 bases aligning to TRBD1. The CDR3 spans 13 residues. Trimming took 4 bases from V and 7 from J; bases not matched to a gene: 6. The V gene's germline CDR1 is GTSNPN and CDR2 SVGIG (reference sequence). This chain's CDR3 is CAWKGQGGQPQHF. The CDR3, as DNA: TGTGCCTGGAAAGGACAGGGAGGACAGCCCCAGCATTTT.

This chain uses TRBV11-2 with TRBJ1-6; 8 nucleotides match TRBD1. In germline, CDR1 is SGHAT, CDR2 FQNNGV. CDR3 size: 16 residues. With 5 bases clipped from V and 3 bases from J, the junction kept 6 bases outside the gene matches. CDR3 coding DNA: TGTGCCAGCAGCGCGGGACAGGCCTACTATAATTCACCCCTCCACTTT. Translating gives CASSAGQAYYNSPLHF.

The chain couples TRBV5-1 to TRBJ1-2, with 8 bases matching TRBD1. The CDR3 is made up of 18 amino acids. J lost 1 base, V lost 4 bases, and 15 bases had no gene match. Germline CDR1 SGHRS, CDR2 YFSETQ. CDR3 sequence: CASSGGRTGTPRNYGYTF. In nucleotides, the CDR3 is TGCGCCAGCAGCGGGGGTAGGACAGGGACCCCCCGTAACTATGGCTACACCTTC.

The rearrangement joins TRBV6-1 to TRBJ1-3; maybe TRBD1 (5 bases). Germline V gene data show CDR1 as MNHNS and CDR2 as SASEGT. This CDR3 is built from 15 residues. V lost 8 bases to trimming and J lost 4 bases, with 18 bases between them. The CDR3 coding sequence is TGTGCCAGCGACCGTCTGGGCGGGGCCGGAAACACCATATATTTT. This translates into CASDRLGGAGNTIYF.

Note on this clone: Sequence at one end of the junction differs from germline and may be a read error. The DNA for the CDR3 is TGTGCCAGCAGCCTAGAACAGGGTAAGGGGACTGAAGCTTTCTTT. It specifies CASSLEQGKGTEAFF. The chain links TRBV11-3 to TRBJ1-1; tentative D call: TRBD1 (6 bases). Germline assignment: CDR1 SGHNT and CDR2 YENEEA. This CDR3 spans 15 amino acids.